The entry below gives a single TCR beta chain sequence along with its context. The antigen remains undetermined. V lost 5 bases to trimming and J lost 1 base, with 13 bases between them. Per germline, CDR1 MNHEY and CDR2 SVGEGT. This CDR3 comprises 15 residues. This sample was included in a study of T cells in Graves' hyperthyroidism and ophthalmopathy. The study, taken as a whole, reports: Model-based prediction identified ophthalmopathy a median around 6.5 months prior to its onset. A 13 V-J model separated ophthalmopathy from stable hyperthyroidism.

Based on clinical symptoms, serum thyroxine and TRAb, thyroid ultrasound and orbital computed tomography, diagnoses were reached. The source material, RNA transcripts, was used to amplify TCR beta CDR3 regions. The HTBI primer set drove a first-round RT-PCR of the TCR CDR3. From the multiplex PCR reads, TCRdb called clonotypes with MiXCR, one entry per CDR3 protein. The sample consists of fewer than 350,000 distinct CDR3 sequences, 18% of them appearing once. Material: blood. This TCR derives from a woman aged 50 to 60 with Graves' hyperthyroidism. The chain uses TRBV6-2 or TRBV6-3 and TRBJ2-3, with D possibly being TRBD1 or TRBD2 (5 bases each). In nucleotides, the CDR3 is TGTGCCAGCAGTGTGGGACCTGGTGGCACAGATACGCAGTATTTT. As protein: CASSVGPGGTDTQYF.